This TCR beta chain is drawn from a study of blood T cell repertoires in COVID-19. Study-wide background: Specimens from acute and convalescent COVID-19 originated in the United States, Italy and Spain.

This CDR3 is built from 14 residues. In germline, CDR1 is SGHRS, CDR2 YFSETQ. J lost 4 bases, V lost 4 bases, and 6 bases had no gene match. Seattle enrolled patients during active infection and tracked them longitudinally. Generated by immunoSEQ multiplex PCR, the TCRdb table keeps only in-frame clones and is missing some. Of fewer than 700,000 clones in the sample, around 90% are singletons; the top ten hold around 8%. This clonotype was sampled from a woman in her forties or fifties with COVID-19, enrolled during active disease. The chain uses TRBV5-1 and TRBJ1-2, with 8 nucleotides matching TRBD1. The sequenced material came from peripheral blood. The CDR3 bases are TGCGCCAGCAGCGAAGTTCAGGGGGCCTATGGCTACACCTTC. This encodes CASSEVQGAYGYTF.